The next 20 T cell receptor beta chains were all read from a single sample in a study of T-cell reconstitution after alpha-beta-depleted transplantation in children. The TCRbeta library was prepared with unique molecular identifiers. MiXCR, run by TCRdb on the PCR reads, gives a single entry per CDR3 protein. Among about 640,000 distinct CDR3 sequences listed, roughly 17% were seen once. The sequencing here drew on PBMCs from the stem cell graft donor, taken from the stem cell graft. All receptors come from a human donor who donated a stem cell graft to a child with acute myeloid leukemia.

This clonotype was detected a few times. CDR3 loop: CASSSGLNYGYTF. CDR3 in DNA: TGTGCCAGCAGTTCCGGCCTGAACTATGGCTACACCTTC. The rearrangement joins TRBV6-2 or TRBV6-3 to TRBJ1-2; the D is unclear. This CDR3 spans 13 amino acids. With 4 bases removed from V and 2 bases from J, the gap between germline ends came to 8 bases. Germline CDR1 and CDR2: MNHEY and SVGEGT.

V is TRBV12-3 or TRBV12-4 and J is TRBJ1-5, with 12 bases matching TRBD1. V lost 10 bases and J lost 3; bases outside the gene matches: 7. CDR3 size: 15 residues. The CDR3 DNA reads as TGTGCCAACCTCCGGGACAGGGGGCACAATCAGCCCCAGCATTTT. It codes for CANLRDRGHNQPQHF.

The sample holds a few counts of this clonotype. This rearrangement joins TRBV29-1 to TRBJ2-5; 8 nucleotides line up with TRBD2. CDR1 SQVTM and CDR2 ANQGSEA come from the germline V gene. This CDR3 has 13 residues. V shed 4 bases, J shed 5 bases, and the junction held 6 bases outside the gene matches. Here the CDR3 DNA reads TGCAGCGTTGCCCCCGGGAGGGTGGAGACCCAGTACTTC. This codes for CSVAPGRVETQYF. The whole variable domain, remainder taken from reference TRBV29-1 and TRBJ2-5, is SAVISQKPSRDICQRGTSLTIQCQVDSQVTMMFWYRQQPGQSLTLIATANQGSEATYESGFVIDKFPISRPNLTFSTLTVSNMSPEDSSIYLCSVAPGRVETQYFGPGTRLLVL.

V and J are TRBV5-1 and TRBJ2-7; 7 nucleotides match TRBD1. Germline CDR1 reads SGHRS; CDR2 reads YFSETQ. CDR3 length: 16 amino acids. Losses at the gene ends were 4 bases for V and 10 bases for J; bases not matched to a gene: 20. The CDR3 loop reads CASSVHRGDRRQQQYV. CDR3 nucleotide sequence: TGCGCCAGCAGCGTCCACAGGGGAGATCGTAGACAACAACAGTACGTC.

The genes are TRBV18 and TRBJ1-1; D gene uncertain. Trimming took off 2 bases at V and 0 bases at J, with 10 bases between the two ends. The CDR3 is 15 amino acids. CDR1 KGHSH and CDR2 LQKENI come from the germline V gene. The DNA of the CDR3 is TGTGCCAGCTCACCAGAGGCAGTGATGAACACTGAAGCTTTCTTT. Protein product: CASSPEAVMNTEAFF.

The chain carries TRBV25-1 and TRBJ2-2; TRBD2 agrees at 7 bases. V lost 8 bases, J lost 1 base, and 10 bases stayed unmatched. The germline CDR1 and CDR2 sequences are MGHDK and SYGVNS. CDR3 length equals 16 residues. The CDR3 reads CASRIEGEGNTGELFF. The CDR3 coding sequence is TGTGCCAGCCGCATTGAAGGGGAGGGGAACACCGGGGAGCTGTTTTTT.

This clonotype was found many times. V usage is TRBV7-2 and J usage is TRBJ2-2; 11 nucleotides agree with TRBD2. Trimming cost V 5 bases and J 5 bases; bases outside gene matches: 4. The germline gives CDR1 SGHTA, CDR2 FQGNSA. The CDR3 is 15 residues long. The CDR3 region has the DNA TGTGCCAGCAGCCTCAGACTAGCGGGAACCGGGGAGCTGTTTTTT. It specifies CASSLRLAGTGELFF.

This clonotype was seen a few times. CDR3 region: CASTPGRGYNEQFF. In DNA, the CDR3 is TGTGCCAGTACCCCGGGACGGGGCTACAATGAGCAGTTCTTC. V and J are TRBV7-8 and TRBJ2-1, with D perhaps matching TRBD1 or TRBD2 (5 bases each). With 9 bases removed from V and 3 bases from J, the gap between germline ends came to 15 bases. CDR3 length: 14 residues. CDR1 SGHVS and CDR2 FQNEAQ come from the germline V gene. The full variable domain, completed using reference TRBV7-8 and TRBJ2-1, is GAGVSQSPRYKVAKRGQDVALRCDPISGHVSLFWYQQALGQGPEFLTYFQNEAQLDKSGLPSDRFFAERPEGSVSTLKIQRTQQEDSAVYLCASTPGRGYNEQFFGPGTRLTVL.

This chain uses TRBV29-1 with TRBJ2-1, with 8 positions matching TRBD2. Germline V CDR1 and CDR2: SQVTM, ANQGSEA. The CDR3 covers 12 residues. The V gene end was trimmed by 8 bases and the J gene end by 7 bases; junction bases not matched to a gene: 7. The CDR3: CSQRGGWNEQFF. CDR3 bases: TGCAGCCAACGGGGGGGCTGGAATGAGCAGTTCTTC.

The CDR3 coding sequence is TGTGCCAGCCACCAAGAGGAGGGCACAGATACGCAGTATTTT. It specifies CASHQEEGTDTQYF. J is TRBJ2-3 and V is TRBV25-1, with a weak D call TRBD2 (5 bases). The germline V gene has CDR1 MGHDK and CDR2 SYGVNS. V lost 8 bases, J lost 1 base, and 13 bases lay in between. The CDR3 is made up of 14 amino acids.

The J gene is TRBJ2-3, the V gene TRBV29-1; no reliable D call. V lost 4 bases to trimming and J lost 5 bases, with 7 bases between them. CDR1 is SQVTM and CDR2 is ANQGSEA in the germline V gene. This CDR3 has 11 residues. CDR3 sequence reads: CSVGLVDTQYF. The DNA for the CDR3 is TGCAGCGTTGGCCTTGTAGATACGCAGTATTTT.

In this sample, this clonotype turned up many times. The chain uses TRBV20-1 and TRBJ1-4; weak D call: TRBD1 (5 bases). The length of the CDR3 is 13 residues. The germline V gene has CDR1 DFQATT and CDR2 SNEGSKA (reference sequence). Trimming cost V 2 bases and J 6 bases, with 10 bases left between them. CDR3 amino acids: CSARRTWDEKLFF. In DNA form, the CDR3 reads TGCAGTGCTAGACGGACATGGGATGAAAAACTGTTTTTT.

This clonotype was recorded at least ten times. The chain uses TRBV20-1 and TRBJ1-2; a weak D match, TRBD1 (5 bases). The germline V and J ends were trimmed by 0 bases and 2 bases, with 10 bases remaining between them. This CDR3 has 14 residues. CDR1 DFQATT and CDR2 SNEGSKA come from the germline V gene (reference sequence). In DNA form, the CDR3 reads TGCAGTGCTAGAGATTACAGGACAAACTATGGCTACACCTTC. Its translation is CSARDYRTNYGYTF.

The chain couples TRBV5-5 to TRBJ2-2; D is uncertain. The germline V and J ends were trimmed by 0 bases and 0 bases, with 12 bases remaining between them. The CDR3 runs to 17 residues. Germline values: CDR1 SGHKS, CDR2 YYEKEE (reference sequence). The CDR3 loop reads CASSLARSSPNTGELFF. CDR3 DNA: TGTGCCAGCAGCTTGGCCAGGTCGTCCCCGAACACCGGGGAGCTGTTTTTT.

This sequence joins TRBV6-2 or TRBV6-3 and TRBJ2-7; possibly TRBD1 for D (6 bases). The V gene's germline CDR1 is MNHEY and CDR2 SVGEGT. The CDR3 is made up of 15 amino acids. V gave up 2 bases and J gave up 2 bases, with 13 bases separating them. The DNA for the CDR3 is TGTGCCAGCAGTTACGGGGCAGGGGCGGCCTACGAGCAGTACTTC. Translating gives CASSYGAGAAYEQYF.

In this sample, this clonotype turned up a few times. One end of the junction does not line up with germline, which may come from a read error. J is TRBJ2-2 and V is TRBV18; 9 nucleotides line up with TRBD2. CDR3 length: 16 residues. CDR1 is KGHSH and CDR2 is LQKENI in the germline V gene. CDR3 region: CASSPGLAGNAGELFF. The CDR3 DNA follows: TGTGCCAGCTCACCAGGGCTAGCGGGGAACGCCGGGGAGCTGTTTTTT.

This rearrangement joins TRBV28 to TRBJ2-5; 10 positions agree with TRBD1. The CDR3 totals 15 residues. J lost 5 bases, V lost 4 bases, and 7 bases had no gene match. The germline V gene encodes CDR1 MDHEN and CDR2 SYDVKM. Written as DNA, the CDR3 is TGTGCCAGCAGTTCTCGGACAGGGGGTTTGGAGACCCAGTACTTC. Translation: CASSSRTGGLETQYF.

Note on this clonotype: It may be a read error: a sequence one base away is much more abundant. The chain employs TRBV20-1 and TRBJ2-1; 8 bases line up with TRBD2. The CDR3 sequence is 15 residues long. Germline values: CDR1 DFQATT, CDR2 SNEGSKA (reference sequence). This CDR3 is CCASSGGGYNNEQFF. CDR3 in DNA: TGCTGTGCTAGTTCGGGGGGGGGTTACAATAATGAGCAGTTCTTC.

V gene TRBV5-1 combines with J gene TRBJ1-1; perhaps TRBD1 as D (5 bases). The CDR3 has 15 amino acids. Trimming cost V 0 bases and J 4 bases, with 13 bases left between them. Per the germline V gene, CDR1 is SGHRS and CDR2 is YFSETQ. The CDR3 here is CASSLVQGRGTEAFF. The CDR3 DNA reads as TGCGCCAGCAGCTTGGTGCAGGGAAGGGGCACTGAAGCTTTCTTT.

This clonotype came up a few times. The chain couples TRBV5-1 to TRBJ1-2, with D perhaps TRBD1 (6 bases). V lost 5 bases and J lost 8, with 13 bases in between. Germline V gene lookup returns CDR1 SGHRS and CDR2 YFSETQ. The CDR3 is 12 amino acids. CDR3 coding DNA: TGCGCCAGCAGTTATACAGGGCAGGGCTACACCTTC. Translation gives CASSYTGQGYTF.